Following are 22 T cell receptor beta chains from one sample sequenced in a study of shared clonotypes between healthy human individuals (TCRdb year 2020). CD8 naive samples were obtained by positive selection for CCR7 among CD45RO-negative cells, yielding a CD45RA+CCR7+ population from which TemRA cells were excluded. Library preparation employed the immunoSEQ multiplex PCR assay. TCRdb stores this immuneACCESS table with in-frame sequences only. Part of the clones is absent; in the studies checked, under half of the shortfall reflects unresolved V genes, and no reason is known for the rest. This sample lists about 2.1 million clones; about 93% were detected once. Of the sample, less than 2% is held by the ten largest clones. Specimen: naive CD8+ T cells from PBMCs. The cell subset or site tag for this specimen amounts to: CD45RA+CCR7+. The receptors originated from a man between 18 and 35 years old in good health. Some clones in this sample may be carry-over from other donors' samples.

The chain recombines TRBV27 with TRBJ2-1, with TRBD2 identical over 7 bases. The length of the CDR3 is 16 residues. The J segment lost 7 bases and the V segment lost 6 bases, leaving 15 bases of the junction unmatched. The V gene's germline CDR1 is MNHEY and CDR2 SMNVEV (reference sequence). CDR3 DNA sequence: TGTGCCAGCAGCCGCGAAGGGGCGGCGGGAGCAAATGAGCAGTTCTTC. Residues: CASSREGAAGANEQFF.

The chain combines TRBV27 with TRBJ1-1, with TRBD1 matching over 7 bases. V trimming: 6 bases; J trimming: 0 bases; junction bases outside the gene matches: 7. Germline CDR1 reads MNHEY; CDR2 reads SMNVEV (reference sequence). The CDR3 runs 15 residues. CDR3 nucleotide sequence: TGTGCCAGCAGAGGCAGGGGGGGGATGAACACTGAAGCTTTCTTT. This gives the protein CASRGRGGMNTEAFF.

J is TRBJ2-7 and V is TRBV19; 11 bases agree with TRBD1. There are 14 residues in the CDR3. J lost 7 bases, V lost 3 bases, and 5 bases had no gene match. Germline lookup yields CDR1 LNHDA and CDR2 SQIVND (reference sequence). CDR3 residues: CASSIGQGAWEQYF. In DNA form, the CDR3 reads TGTGCCAGTAGTATTGGACAGGGGGCTTGGGAGCAGTACTTC. Combining the CDR3 with reference TRBV19 and TRBJ2-7 gives the whole variable domain DGGITQSPKYLFRKEGQNVTLSCEQNLNHDAMYWYRQDPGQGLRLIYYSQIVNDFQKGDIAEGYSVSREKKESFPLTVTSAQKNPTAFYLCASSIGQGAWEQYFGPGTRLTVT.

The table lists this clone with a count of one. V usage is TRBV27 and J usage is TRBJ2-7, with 11 bases lining up with TRBD2. The germline V gene encodes CDR1 MNHEY and CDR2 SMNVEV (reference sequence). V gave up 6 bases and J gave up 3 bases; unmatched junction bases: 4. The CDR3 sequence is 14 residues long. DNA of the CDR3: TGTGCCAGCAGGGGGACTAGCGGACACTACGAGCAGTACTTC. Protein sequence: CASRGTSGHYEQYF.

The chain combines TRBV6-6 with TRBJ2-3; D may be TRBD2 (5 bases). The CDR3 has 15 amino acids. The ends were cut back, 0 bases at V and 2 bases at J, with 9 bases in the middle. The germline CDR1 and CDR2 sequences are MNHNY and SVGAGI (reference sequence). The CDR3 DNA follows: TGTGCCAGCAGTTACTCGGCGGGCCACACAGATACGCAGTATTTT. The encoded protein is CASSYSAGHTDTQYF.

This clone was observed a few times. Other DNA sequences in the same sample also yield this CDR3. The chain joins TRBV5-1 to TRBJ1-1, with D hard to call. This CDR3 comprises 12 residues. Germline values: CDR1 SGHRS, CDR2 YFSETQ. V lost 0 bases, J lost 3 bases, and 3 bases lay in between. The CDR3 sequence is CASSLADTEAFF. In nucleotides, the CDR3 is TGCGCCAGCAGCTTGGCAGACACTGAAGCTTTCTTT.

V and J are TRBV27 and TRBJ2-3, with TRBD1 matching over 9 bases. The trim removed 5 bases at V and 5 bases at J, leaving 5 bases unmatched. The CDR3 runs to 14 residues. Germline V gives CDR1 MNHEY, CDR2 SMNVEV (reference sequence). CDR3 coding DNA: TGTGCCAGCAGTGAAGGACAGGGGATAGATACGCAGTATTTT. Translating gives CASSEGQGIDTQYF.

This chain's CDR3 is CASSEAIPAGESNEQFF. The CDR3 bases are TGTGCCAGCAGTGAAGCGATACCAGCGGGAGAGTCTAATGAGCAGTTCTTC. The rearrangement links TRBV6-1 to TRBJ2-1, with 8 bases aligning to TRBD2. Germline CDR1 MNHNS, CDR2 SASEGT. J gave up 7 bases and V 0 bases, and 11 bases lay outside the gene matches. The CDR3 has 17 residues.

The V call is TRBV7-9, the J call TRBJ1-2, with D perhaps TRBD1 (6 bases). V was cut by 0 bases and J by 0 bases, with 11 bases left in between. Germline V gives CDR1 SEHNR, CDR2 FQNEAQ (reference sequence). The CDR3 contains 16 residues. CDR3 amino acids: CASSLALRGANYGYTF. The CDR3 bases are TGTGCCAGCAGCTTAGCGCTCAGGGGAGCTAACTATGGCTACACCTTC.

This clone was found once. The CDR3 DNA reads TGCGCCAGCAGCCTAGGACAGGGGAACTACAATGAGCAGTTCTTC. Translating it yields CASSLGQGNYNEQFF. V gene TRBV4-1 combines with J gene TRBJ2-1; 9 positions match TRBD1. The CDR3 extends over 15 amino acids. CDR1 is MGHRA and CDR2 is YSYEKL in the germline V gene. The ends lost 4 bases at V and 3 bases at J; junction bases unmatched: 4.

The CDR3 DNA is TGTGCCAGCAGCCAAGGAGCCTCCCCGGGGGTGAATGTCTACGAGCAGTACTTC. Protein sequence: CASSQGASPGVNVYEQYF. This rearrangement joins TRBV4-2 to TRBJ2-7, with D possibly being TRBD2 (6 bases). Germline CDR1 and CDR2: LGHNA and YNFKEQ. This CDR3 region has 18 residues. V lost 1 base and J lost 3, with 22 bases in between.

The chain recombines TRBV7-6 with TRBJ2-7; 7 bases match TRBD2. V lost 5 bases to trimming and J lost 4 bases; unmatched junction nucleotides: 5. The CDR3 runs 13 residues. CDR1 and CDR2 (germline): SGHVS, FNYEAQ. The CDR3 DNA reads as TGTGCCAGCAGCCGCGGGGAGGGGTACGAGCAGTACTTC. Translated, it gives CASSRGEGYEQYF.

CDR3 sequence: CASSSPGGSYNEQFF. The DNA for the CDR3 is TGTGCCAGCAGTTCACCCGGCGGCTCCTACAATGAGCAGTTCTTC. The V and J genes are TRBV28 and TRBJ2-1, with D hard to call. The germline V gene has CDR1 MDHEN and CDR2 SYDVKM. Trimming took 4 bases from V and 0 from J, leaving 10 bases between them. CDR3 length: 15 amino acids.

The V and J genes are TRBV19 and TRBJ2-3; 7 nucleotides match TRBD1. Unmatched junction bases numbered 10, after V lost 5 bases and J lost 5 bases. The CDR3 runs 15 residues. Germline assignment: CDR1 LNHDA and CDR2 SQIVND (reference sequence). The CDR3 loop reads CASSDRVNNRDTQYF. In nucleotides, the CDR3 is TGTGCCAGTAGTGACAGGGTGAATAATAGAGATACGCAGTATTTT.

This clone was counted only a few times. The rearrangement links TRBV9 to TRBJ1-3; weak D call: TRBD1 (5 bases). V lost 0 bases and J 3 bases, leaving 7 bases between the germline ends. Germline V gives CDR1 SGDLS, CDR2 YYNGEE. The CDR3 is 14 residues long. The CDR3 nucleotides are TGTGCCAGCAGCGTAGCCGGGGGTGGAAACACCATATATTTT. Translated, it gives CASSVAGGGNTIYF.

The chain links TRBV27 to TRBJ2-7; 7 nucleotides line up with TRBD1. CDR1 MNHEY and CDR2 SMNVEV come from the germline V gene (reference sequence). This CDR3 has 14 amino acids. V shed 2 bases, J shed 2 bases, and the junction held 3 bases outside the gene matches. Here the CDR3 reads CASSLTGAAYEQYF. CDR3 in DNA: TGTGCCAGCAGTTTAACAGGGGCTGCCTACGAGCAGTACTTC.

The chain joins TRBV9 to TRBJ2-3; D is unclear. CDR1 and CDR2 (germline): SGDLS, YYNGEE. The CDR3 is made up of 15 amino acids. V lost 3 bases, J lost 2 bases, and 13 bases lay in between. CDR3 coding DNA: TGTGCCAGCAGCGAGGAGAACGGATACACAGATACGCAGTATTTT. Its translation is CASSEENGYTDTQYF.

V usage is TRBV2 and J usage is TRBJ2-7; TRBD2 matches at 7 bases. This CDR3 contains 18 residues. CDR1 is SNHLY, CDR2 FYNNEI, per germline. The J segment lost 0 bases and the V segment lost 6 bases, leaving 17 bases of the junction unmatched. DNA of the CDR3: TGTGCCAGCAGAAACCGCGAGGATCGGGCGGGAGTCTCCTACGAGCAGTACTTC. Residues: CASRNREDRAGVSYEQYF. Using reference TRBV2 and TRBJ2-7 for the parts outside the CDR3, the full variable domain is EPEVTQTPSHQVTQMGQEVILRCVPISNHLYFYWYRQILGQKVEFLVSFYNNEISEKSEIFDDQFSVERPDGSNFTLKIRSTKLEDSAMYFCASRNREDRAGVSYEQYFGPGTRLTVT.

The chain employs TRBV10-3 and TRBJ2-3; 11 nucleotides match TRBD2. The CDR3 consists of 16 residues. The germline V gene has CDR1 ENHRY and CDR2 SYGVKD. V lost 0 bases and J lost 3; bases outside the gene matches: 2. CDR3 protein: CAISESPSGRTDTQYF. The CDR3, as DNA: TGTGCCATCAGTGAGTCGCCTAGCGGGAGGACAGATACGCAGTATTTT.

This clone was recorded once. This CDR3 is CASSHVLPPDTQYF. The CDR3 DNA reads as TGTGCCAGCAGCCACGTACTCCCGCCAGATACGCAGTATTTT. V is TRBV14 and J is TRBJ2-3; no clear D gene. This CDR3 has 14 residues. Trimming left V 3 bases short and J 4 bases short, with 11 bases between. From germline, CDR1 is SGHDN and CDR2 FVKESK.

The V call is TRBV11-2, the J call TRBJ1-1; D is unclear. Trimming left V 4 bases short and J 4 bases short, with 22 bases between. The germline V gene encodes CDR1 SGHAT and CDR2 FQNNGV. This CDR3 region has 17 residues. The CDR3 nucleotides read TGTGCCAGCAGCTCCCGAGGCACCGCGCCAGAGCGCACTGAAGCTTTCTTT. This sequence encodes CASSSRGTAPERTEAFF. The full variable domain, completed using reference TRBV11-2 and TRBJ1-1, is EAGVAQSPRYKIIEKRQSVAFWCNPISGHATLYWYQQILGQGPKLLIQFQNNGVVDDSQLPKDRFSAERLKGVDSTLKIQPAKLEDSAVYLCASSSRGTAPERTEAFFGQGTRLTVV.

V and J are TRBV9 and TRBJ1-2; TRBD1 matches at 7 bases. Germline V gene sequence: CDR1 SGDLS, CDR2 YYNGEE. V lost 1 base, J lost 7 bases, and 4 bases stayed unmatched. The CDR3 loop spans 13 amino acids. CDR3 DNA: TGTGCCAGCAGCGTAACCACAGGGGCTGGCTACACCTTC. Protein product: CASSVTTGAGYTF.